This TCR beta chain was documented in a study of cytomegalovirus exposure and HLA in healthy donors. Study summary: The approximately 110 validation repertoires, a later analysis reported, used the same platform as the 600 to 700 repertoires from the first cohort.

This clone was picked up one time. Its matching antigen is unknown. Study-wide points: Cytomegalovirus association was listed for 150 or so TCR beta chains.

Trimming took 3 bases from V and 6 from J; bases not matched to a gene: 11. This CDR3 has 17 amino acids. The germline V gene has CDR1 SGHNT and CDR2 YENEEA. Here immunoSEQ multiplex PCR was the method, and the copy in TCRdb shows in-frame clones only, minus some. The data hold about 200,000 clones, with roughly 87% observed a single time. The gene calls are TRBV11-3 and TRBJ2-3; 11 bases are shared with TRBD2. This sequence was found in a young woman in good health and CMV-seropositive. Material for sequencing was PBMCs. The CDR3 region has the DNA TGTGCCAGCAGCTTGAGACTAGCGGGGACTGTTCCGGATACGCAGTATTTT. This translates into CASSLRLAGTVPDTQYF.